Included here is one T cell receptor (beta chain) sequence, with context. In its sample, this clone was seen once. The antigen it binds to is not known. No much larger clone is present one base from it, and per-base qualities are unavailable. The data were taken from a study of PD-1 blockade in classical Hodgkin lymphoma (dated by TCRdb to 2020 to 2022). About the investigation overall: Nivolumab dosing was 3 mg/kg intravenously every 2 weeks, continuing until either disease progression or unacceptable toxicity. The study used CyTOF and TCR beta sequencing to define a peripheral blood immune signature of response to PD-1 blockade in classical Hodgkin lymphoma.

The Qiagen DNeasy kit was used to extract genomic DNA from unsorted PBMCs and from the negatively selected CD4+ and CD8+ fractions. TCR beta CDR3 regions were subjected to amplification by immunoSEQ multiplex PCR with primers that anneal to V and J segments. Amplification bias was minimized using a synthetic immune receptor repertoire, and residual bias was removed computationally after sequencing. The original methods were these. Custom Python scripts were used to quantify repertoire diversity as the Shannon entropy index. Unsorted, CD4+ and CD8+ repertoires were analyzed separately, except for combined analyses in which CD4+ and CD8+ sequences were merged in silico. Clonal expansion was defined as a frequency increase of at least 2-fold after treatment compared with C1D1, and clones undetected at baseline were assigned a pseudocount of 0.5. Singleton clones were defined as clones with 0 or 1 copy at C1D1, and non-singleton clones were defined as clones with 2 or more copies. Clones expanded in unsorted samples were assigned a CD4+, CD8+ or unknown annotation through matching of protein sequences in sorted samples from the same patient. Wilcoxon tests on paired samples were used to test diversity changes from C1D1 to C4D1. TCRdb limited this immuneACCESS table to in-frame rearrangements with V and J called. A share of clones is missing; checked studies link under half to unresolved V genes, and the rest is unexplained. V, J and clone size reflect that table, while D and trimming were determined from the DNA. The sample data list about 58,000 clones, and 91% of these were observed just once. Jointly, the top ten make up roughly 10% of the sample.

Looking up the germline V gene yields CDR1 KGHSH and CDR2 LQKENI. The germline V and J ends show losses of 0 bases and 6 bases respectively, and no gene match explains 4 bases of the junction. The CDR3 runs 14 amino acids, cysteine and phenylalanine included. Only the CDR3 part of the read is kept: 42 bases, read in frame from the first base. The time point label here, explained by the study, means: cycle 2 day 1 (C2D1) of nivolumab. Relapse after autologous stem cell transplantation had occurred in all trial patients, and cohorts A, B and C were distinguished by prior brentuximab vedotin exposure. A total of 56 patients with relapsed/refractory classical Hodgkin lymphoma made up the trial cohort, and each patient's best overall response was complete response, partial response or progressive disease. Single-agent nivolumab was administered to trial patients in the multi-cohort phase II CheckMate 205 trial. Best overall response was determined by an independent review committee according to the 2007 International Working Group response criteria. Trial PBMCs were obtained immediately prior to nivolumab initiation (C1D1) and on therapy at cycle 2 day 1 and cycle 4 day 1. Peripheral blood was collected in 8 mL Vacutainer Cell Preparation Tubes, from which PBMCs were isolated by centrifugation and then cryopreserved.

Findings and caveats that apply to the study as a whole: Baseline TCR diversity was reported to be lower in newly diagnosed patients than in healthy donors and to be lower still in relapsed/refractory patients. The study was restricted to a single clinical trial cohort, and the causes of repertoire differences, possibly disease activity or prior therapy, were left undefined. A significant rise by C4D1 was seen in CD4+ but not CD8+ TCR diversity (p=0.0027 vs p=0.16), with the rise being most apparent in complete responders (p=0.02). Diversity was lower in patients who began nivolumab less than 1 year after ASCT, so these patients were left out of later analyses to avoid confounding by immune reconstitution. Among trial patients, those achieving complete response had baseline diversity similar to that of newly diagnosed patients, while diversity was significantly lower in partial responders and progressors.

The V and J genes are TRBV18 and TRBJ1-1; 7 bases in the middle match TRBD1. The clonotype was recovered from a human donor with classical Hodgkin lymphoma. The sequencing here drew on peripheral blood mononuclear cells (PBMCs), taken before the second cycle of nivolumab. The nucleotide sequence reads as follows: TGTGCCAGCTCACCACCGCAGGGGGGGCCTGAAGCTTTCTTT. Its protein is CASSPPQGGPEAFF. The full variable domain, completed from the reference TRBV18 and TRBJ1-1 proteins outside the CDR3, reads NAGVMQNPRHLVRRRGQEARLRCSPMKGHSHVYWYRQLPEEGLKFMVYLQKENIIDESGMPKERFSAEFPKEGPSILRIQQVVRGDSAAYFCASSPPQGGPEAFFGQGTRLTVV.